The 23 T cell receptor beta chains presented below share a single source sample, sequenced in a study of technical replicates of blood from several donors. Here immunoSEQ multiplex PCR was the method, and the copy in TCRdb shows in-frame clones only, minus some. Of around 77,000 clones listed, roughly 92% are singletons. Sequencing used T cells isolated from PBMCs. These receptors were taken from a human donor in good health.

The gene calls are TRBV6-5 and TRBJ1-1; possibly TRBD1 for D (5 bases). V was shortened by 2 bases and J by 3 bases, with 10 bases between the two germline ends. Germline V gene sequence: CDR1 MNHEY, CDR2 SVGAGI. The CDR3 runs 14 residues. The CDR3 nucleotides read TGTGCCAGCAGTTACGCAGGACAATACACTGAAGCTTTCTTT. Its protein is CASSYAGQYTEAFF.

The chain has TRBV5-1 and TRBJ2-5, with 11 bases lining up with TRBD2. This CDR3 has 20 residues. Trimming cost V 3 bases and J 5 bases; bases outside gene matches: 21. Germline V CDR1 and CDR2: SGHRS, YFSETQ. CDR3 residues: CASSSDPLDFSGRAKETQYF. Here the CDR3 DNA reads TGCGCCAGCAGCTCAGACCCCCTTGACTTTAGCGGGAGGGCTAAGGAGACCCAGTACTTC. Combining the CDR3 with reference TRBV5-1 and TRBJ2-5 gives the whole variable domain KAGVTQTPRYLIKTRGQQVTLSCSPISGHRSVSWYQQTPGQGLQFLFEYFSETQRNKGNFPGRFSGRQFSNSRSEMNVSTLELGDSALYLCASSSDPLDFSGRAKETQYFGPGTRLLVL.

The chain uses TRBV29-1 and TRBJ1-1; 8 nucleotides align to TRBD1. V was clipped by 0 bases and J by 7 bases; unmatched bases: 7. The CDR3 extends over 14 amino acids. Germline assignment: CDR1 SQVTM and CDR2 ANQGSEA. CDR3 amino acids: CSVEEGPGGNEAFF. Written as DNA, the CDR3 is TGCAGCGTTGAAGAGGGTCCAGGGGGCAATGAAGCTTTCTTT.

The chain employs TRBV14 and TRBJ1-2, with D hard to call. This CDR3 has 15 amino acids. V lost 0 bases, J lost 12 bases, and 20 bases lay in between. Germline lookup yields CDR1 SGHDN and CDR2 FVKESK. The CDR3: CASSQEDIFGVENTF. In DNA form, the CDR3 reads TGTGCCAGCAGCCAAGAAGATATTTTCGGGGTTGAGAACACCTTC.

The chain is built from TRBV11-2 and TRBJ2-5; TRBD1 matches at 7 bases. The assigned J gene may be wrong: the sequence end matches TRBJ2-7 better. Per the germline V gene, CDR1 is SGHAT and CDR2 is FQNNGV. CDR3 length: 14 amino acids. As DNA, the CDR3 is TGTGCCAGCAGCTCGCTTCGACAGGGCTACGAGCAGTACTTC. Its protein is CASSSLRQGYEQYF.

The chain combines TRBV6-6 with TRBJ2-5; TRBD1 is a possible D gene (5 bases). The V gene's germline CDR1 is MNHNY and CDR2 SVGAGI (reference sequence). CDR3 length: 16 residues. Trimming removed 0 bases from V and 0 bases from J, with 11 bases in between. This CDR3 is CASSYSLQGHQETQYF. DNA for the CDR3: TGTGCCAGCAGTTACTCCCTTCAGGGTCACCAAGAGACCCAGTACTTC.

The CDR3 DNA follows: TGCGCCAGCAGTGATCCTAGCGGGAGGGACTTCACCTACGAGCAGTACTTC. Protein: CASSDPSGRDFTYEQYF. This chain joins TRBV10-2 and TRBJ2-7; 12 nucleotides match TRBD2. This CDR3 contains 17 residues. After removal of 3 bases from V and 2 bases from J, the junction contained 8 bases not matched to a gene. CDR1 is WSHSY, CDR2 SAAADI, per germline.

This CDR3 is CAWSRGTAIEKLFF. The CDR3 nucleotides are TGTGCCTGGAGCCGCGGGACAGCGATTGAAAAACTGTTTTTT. This sequence joins TRBV30 and TRBJ1-4, with 7 bases matching TRBD1. The CDR3 loop spans 14 amino acids. V shed 3 bases, J shed 7 bases, and the junction held 8 bases outside the gene matches. In germline, CDR1 is GTSNPN, CDR2 SVGIG (reference sequence).

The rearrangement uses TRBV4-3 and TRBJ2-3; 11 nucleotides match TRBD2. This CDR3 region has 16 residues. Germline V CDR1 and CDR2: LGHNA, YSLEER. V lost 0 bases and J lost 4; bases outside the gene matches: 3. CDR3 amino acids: CASSQDTSGSPDTQYF. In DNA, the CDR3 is TGCGCCAGCAGCCAAGATACTAGCGGGAGTCCAGATACGCAGTATTTT.

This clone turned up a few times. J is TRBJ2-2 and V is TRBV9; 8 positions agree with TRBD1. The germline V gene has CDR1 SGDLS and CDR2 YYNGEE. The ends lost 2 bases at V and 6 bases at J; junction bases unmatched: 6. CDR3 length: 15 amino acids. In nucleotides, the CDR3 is TGTGCCAGCAGCGTTGGGACAGGTTTCGCCGGGGAGCTGTTTTTT. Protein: CASSVGTGFAGELFF.

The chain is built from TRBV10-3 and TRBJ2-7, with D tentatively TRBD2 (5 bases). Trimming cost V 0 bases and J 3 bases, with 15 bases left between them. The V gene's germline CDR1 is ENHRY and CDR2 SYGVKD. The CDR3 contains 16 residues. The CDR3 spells CAISESLGRIFYEQYF. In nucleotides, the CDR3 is TGTGCCATCAGTGAGTCATTAGGGAGAATATTCTACGAGCAGTACTTC.

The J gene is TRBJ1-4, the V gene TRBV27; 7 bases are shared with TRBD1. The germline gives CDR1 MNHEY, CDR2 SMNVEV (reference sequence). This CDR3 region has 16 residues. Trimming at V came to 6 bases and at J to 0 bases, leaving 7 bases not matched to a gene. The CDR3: CASSQTGIATNEKLFF. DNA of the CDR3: TGTGCCAGCAGCCAGACAGGGATTGCAACTAATGAAAAACTGTTTTTT.

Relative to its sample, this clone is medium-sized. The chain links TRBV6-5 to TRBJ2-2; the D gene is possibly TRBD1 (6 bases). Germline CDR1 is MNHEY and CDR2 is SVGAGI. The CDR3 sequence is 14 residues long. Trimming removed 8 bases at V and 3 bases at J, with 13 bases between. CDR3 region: CASARGEDTGELFF. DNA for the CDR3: TGTGCCAGCGCCAGGGGCGAAGACACCGGGGAGCTGTTTTTT.

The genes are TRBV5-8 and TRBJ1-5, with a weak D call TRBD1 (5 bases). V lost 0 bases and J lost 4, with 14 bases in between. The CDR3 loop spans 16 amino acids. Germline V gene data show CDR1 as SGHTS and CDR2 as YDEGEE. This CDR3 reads CASSLGTGPGNQPQHF. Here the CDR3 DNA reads TGTGCCAGCAGCTTGGGTACAGGACCAGGAAATCAGCCCCAGCATTTT.

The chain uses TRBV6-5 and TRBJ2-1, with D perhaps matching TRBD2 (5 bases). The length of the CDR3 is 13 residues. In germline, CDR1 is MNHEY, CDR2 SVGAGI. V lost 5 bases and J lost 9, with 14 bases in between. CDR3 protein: CASSARVRGEQFF. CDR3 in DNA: TGTGCCAGCAGTGCTAGGGTTCGGGGTGAGCAGTTCTTC.

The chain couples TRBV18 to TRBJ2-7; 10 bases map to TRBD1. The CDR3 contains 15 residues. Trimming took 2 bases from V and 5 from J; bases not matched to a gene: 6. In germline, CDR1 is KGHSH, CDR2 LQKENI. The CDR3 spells CASSPIRDRGHEQYF. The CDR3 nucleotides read TGTGCCAGCTCACCAATCCGGGACAGGGGTCACGAGCAGTACTTC.

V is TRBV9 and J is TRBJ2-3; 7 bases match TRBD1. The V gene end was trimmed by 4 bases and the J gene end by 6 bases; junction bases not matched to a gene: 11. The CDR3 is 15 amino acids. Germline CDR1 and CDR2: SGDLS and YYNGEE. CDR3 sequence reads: CASSLWDSLGDTQYF. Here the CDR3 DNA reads TGTGCCAGCAGCTTATGGGACAGCCTGGGGGATACGCAGTATTTT. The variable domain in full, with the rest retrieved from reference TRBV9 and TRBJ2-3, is DSGVTQTPKHLITATGQRVTLRCSPRSGDLSVYWYQQSLDQGLQFLIQYYNGEERAKGNILERFSAQQFPDLHSELNLSSLELGDSALYFCASSLWDSLGDTQYFGPGTRLTVL.

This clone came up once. The CDR3: CASISDRDPYGYTF. CDR3 nucleotides: TGTGCCAGCATCTCCGACAGGGACCCCTATGGCTACACCTTC. The chain combines TRBV6-5 with TRBJ1-2; TRBD1 matches 7 bases. Germline V gives CDR1 MNHEY, CDR2 SVGAGI. The CDR3 loop spans 14 amino acids. Unmatched junction bases numbered 9, after V lost 7 bases and J lost 4 bases.

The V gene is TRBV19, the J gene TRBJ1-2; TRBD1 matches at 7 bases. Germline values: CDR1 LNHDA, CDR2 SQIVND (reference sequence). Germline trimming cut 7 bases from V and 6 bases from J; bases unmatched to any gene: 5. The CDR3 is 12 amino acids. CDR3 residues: CASKSTGDGYTF. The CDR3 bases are TGTGCCAGTAAGTCTACAGGGGATGGCTACACCTTC.

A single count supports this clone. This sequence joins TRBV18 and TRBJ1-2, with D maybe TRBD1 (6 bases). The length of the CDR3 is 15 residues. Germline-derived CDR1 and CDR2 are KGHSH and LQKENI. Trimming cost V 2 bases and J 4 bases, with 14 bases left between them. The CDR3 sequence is CASSPDRLFLYGYTF. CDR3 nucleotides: TGTGCCAGCTCACCAGACAGGCTCTTTCTCTATGGCTACACCTTC.

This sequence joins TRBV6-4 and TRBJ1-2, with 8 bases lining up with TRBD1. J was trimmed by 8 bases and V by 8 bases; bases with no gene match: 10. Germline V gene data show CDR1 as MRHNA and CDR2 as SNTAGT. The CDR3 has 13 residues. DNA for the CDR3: TGTGCCAGCGAGTGCAGGGGGCGCCGGGGCTACACCTTC. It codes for CASECRGRRGYTF.

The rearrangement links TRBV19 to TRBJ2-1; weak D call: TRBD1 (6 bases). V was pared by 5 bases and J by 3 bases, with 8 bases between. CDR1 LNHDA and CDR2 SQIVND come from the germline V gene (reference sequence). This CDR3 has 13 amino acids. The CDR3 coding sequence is TGTGCCAGTAGTCCAGGGGACTACAATGAGCAGTTCTTC. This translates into CASSPGDYNEQFF.

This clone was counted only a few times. The CDR3 DNA follows: TGTGCCAGCAGCCGGACTAGCGGGAGAGGCGAGCAGTTCTTC. This sequence encodes CASSRTSGRGEQFF. J is TRBJ2-1 and V is TRBV11-1; 13 positions agree with TRBD2. This CDR3 is 14 amino acids long. Trimming removed 5 bases from V and 10 bases from J; junction bases left unmatched: 5. Germline V CDR1 and CDR2: SGHAT, FQDESV (reference sequence). The full variable domain, in which reference TRBV11-1 and TRBJ2-1 provide the parts outside the CDR3, is EAEVAQSPRYKITEKSQAVAFWCDPISGHATLYWYRQILGQGPELLVQFQDESVVDDSQLPKDRFSAERLKGVDSTLKIQPAELGDSAMYLCASSRTSGRGEQFFGPGTRLTVL.